This TCR beta chain was obtained from a study of T and B cells in COVID-19 patients. About the research overall: Peripheral blood came from COVID-19 patients with active infection or after recovery. Most recovered patients had mild to moderate COVID-19 treated as outpatients.

BIOMED2 TRB-A/B primer pools were used in multiplex TRB PCR. Using its own MiXCR run on the multiplex PCR reads, TCRdb lists one record per CDR3 protein. The sample has about 8,000 distinct CDR3 sequences; roughly 30% are singletons. This clonotype is large in the sample. The antigen is undetermined. TRB was amplified from about 260-540 ng of blood genomic DNA. The V and J ends lost 0 bases and 1 base, in that order; junction bases with no gene match: 0. The CDR3 runs to 15 residues. In germline, CDR1 is LNHNV, CDR2 YYDKDF (reference sequence). Study-wide findings and caveats: Clonality of TRB repertoires was high in active COVID-19; recovery brought above-healthy diversity and richness. Few blood samples existed from mildly ill patients during symptoms or early in severe cases.

This TCR derives from a human donor who had recovered from COVID-19. The V and J genes are TRBV15 and TRBJ2-3, with 8 bases matching TRBD2. The sequenced sample consisted of blood. CDR3 protein: CATSRERGGTDTQYF. In DNA, the CDR3 is TGTGCCACCAGCAGAGAGCGGGGGGGCACAGATACGCAGTATTTT.